A single sample is the source of the 12 T cell receptor beta chains below, sequenced in a study of T cells after posttransplantation cyclophosphamide. Some clones are missing from TCRdb's copy, which holds only in-frame ones; the method was immunoSEQ multiplex PCR. The sample yields roughly 7,300 clones, 92% seen once. A marrow graft followed busulfan-fludarabine conditioning, with cyclophosphamide on days +3 and +4. The sequencing here drew on PBMCs, taken around 1,300 days after allogeneic stem cell transplant with posttransplant cyclophosphamide. Receptors were obtained from a female patient in her 50s who received an allogeneic stem cell transplant from a related donor, was CMV-positive, and had no GVHD. A subset of T cells may come from the graft donor.

J is TRBJ2-7 and V is TRBV2; 12 bases agree with TRBD1. The CDR3 is made up of 12 amino acids. The V segment lost 8 bases and the J segment 10 bases; nucleotides outside the gene matches: 6. CDR1 SNHLY and CDR2 FYNNEI come from the germline V gene. This CDR3 reads CASGQGQGAQYF. The DNA of the CDR3 is TGTGCCAGCGGCCAGGGACAGGGGGCCCAGTACTTC.

V and J are TRBV30 and TRBJ2-5; 7 bases fit TRBD2. The CDR3 is made up of 14 amino acids. With 3 bases clipped from V and 2 bases from J, the junction kept 6 bases outside the gene matches. Germline CDR1 is GTSNPN and CDR2 is SVGIG (reference sequence). CDR3 region: CAWRDREVQETQYF. CDR3 coding DNA: TGTGCCTGGAGGGACCGGGAGGTACAAGAGACCCAGTACTTC.

The chain recombines TRBV27 with TRBJ2-7; D not certain. The CDR3 loop spans 12 amino acids. CDR1 is MNHEY, CDR2 SMNVEV, per germline (reference sequence). The V end lost 0 bases, the J end lost 5 bases, and 5 bases lay between the germline ends. Written as DNA, the CDR3 is TGTGCCAGCAGTTTATCGGGCCACGAGCAGTACTTC. Encoded protein: CASSLSGHEQYF.

For the CDR3, the DNA is TGTGCCAGCAGCGTATCCCCCCTAGCGGGATCCCGCACAGATACGCAGTATTTT. Translating it yields CASSVSPLAGSRTDTQYF. The chain combines TRBV9 with TRBJ2-3; TRBD2 agrees at 9 bases. The length of the CDR3 is 18 residues. CDR1 is SGDLS and CDR2 is YYNGEE in the germline V gene. Germline trimming cut 1 base from V and 1 base from J; bases unmatched to any gene: 10.

The J gene is TRBJ2-2, the V gene TRBV9; TRBD1 aligns across 9 bases. There are 16 residues in the CDR3. Per the germline V gene, CDR1 is SGDLS and CDR2 is YYNGEE. The J segment lost 6 bases and the V segment lost 3 bases, leaving 9 bases of the junction unmatched. The CDR3 spells CASSAPGTGFSGELFF. In DNA form, the CDR3 reads TGTGCCAGCAGCGCCCCCGGGACAGGGTTTTCCGGGGAGCTGTTTTTT.

This sequence joins TRBV6-5 and TRBJ1-2; TRBD1 might be the D (5 bases). The germline V gene encodes CDR1 MNHEY and CDR2 SVGAGI. Trimming took 7 bases from V and 6 from J, leaving 12 bases between them. The length of the CDR3 is 12 residues. The CDR3 here is CASNRPGNGYTF. The CDR3 DNA reads as TGTGCCAGCAATCGGCCAGGGAATGGCTACACCTTC.

This rearrangement joins TRBV4-1 to TRBJ2-1; 9 bases agree with TRBD2. Germline CDR1 reads MGHRA; CDR2 reads YSYEKL. Losses at the gene ends were 4 bases for V and 0 bases for J; bases not matched to a gene: 4. The CDR3 is 16 amino acids. CDR3 in amino acids: CASSRISGSSYNEQFF. CDR3 bases: TGCGCCAGCAGCCGAATTAGCGGGAGCTCCTACAATGAGCAGTTCTTC.

J is TRBJ2-3 and V is TRBV27; a possible D gene is TRBD2 (6 bases). Germline CDR1 and CDR2: MNHEY and SMNVEV (reference sequence). Trimming cost V 5 bases and J 6 bases, with 9 bases left between them. The CDR3 covers 12 residues. CDR3 DNA sequence: TGTGCCAGCAGTACTAGCTGGGATACGCAGTATTTT. It specifies CASSTSWDTQYF.

This chain joins TRBV30 and TRBJ2-5, with D possibly matching TRBD2 (5 bases). Trimming pared 3 bases from V and 5 bases from J, leaving 7 bases between. CDR3 length: 11 residues. Germline CDR1 reads GTSNPN; CDR2 reads SVGIG (reference sequence). CDR3 nucleotide sequence: TGTGCCTGGAGGTGGAGGGAGACCCAGTACTTC. It yields the protein CAWRWRETQYF.

This sequence joins TRBV5-8 and TRBJ1-5, with D maybe TRBD1 (5 bases). Trimming removed 0 bases from V and 6 bases from J, with 13 bases in between. The germline V gene encodes CDR1 SGHTS and CDR2 YDEGEE. This CDR3 has 15 residues. The CDR3 DNA is TGTGCCAGCAGCTTGGTGGCAGGGCTACGTCAGCCCCAGCATTTT. Translation: CASSLVAGLRQPQHF.

The J gene is TRBJ2-7, the V gene TRBV20-1; the D gene is possibly TRBD1 (5 bases). The CDR3 totals 10 residues. V was shortened by 6 bases and J by 5 bases, with 8 bases between the two germline ends. Germline values: CDR1 DFQATT, CDR2 SNEGSKA (reference sequence). DNA for the CDR3: TGCAGTGCCCAGGGCCACGAGCAGTACTTC. It specifies CSAQGHEQYF.

The genes are TRBV9 and TRBJ2-7, with TRBD2 matching over 15 bases. CDR1 is SGDLS, CDR2 YYNGEE, per germline. With V trimmed by 0 bases and J by 5 bases, 12 bases remained unmatched. The CDR3 is 19 residues long. The CDR3 here is CASSVAPSGLAGGADEQYF. As DNA, the CDR3 is TGTGCCAGCAGCGTAGCCCCATCGGGACTAGCGGGAGGTGCCGACGAGCAGTACTTC.